The rows below give T cell receptor beta chains drawn from one sample of a study of CD8 T cells in ankylosing spondylitis. TCRdb recomputed calls from the 5' RACE reads with MiXCR, one row per CDR3 protein. The sample has 85,000 to 100,000 distinct CDR3 sequences; roughly 10% are singletons. Sample: blood, either unsorted or a sorted T cell fraction (not recorded which). The receptors shown here come from a male donor with ankylosing spondylitis or in good health (not recorded which). The CDR3 runs from the conserved cysteine through the conserved F or W. Each record gives: J gene, V gene, clone size, D gene, CDR3 DNA, CDR3 protein. D genes are given only for firm matches. Only some rows state a clone size, as once, few, many or a class for expanded clones.

J gene: TRBJ2-7; V gene: TRBV12-3/TRBV12-4; clone size: few; D gene: .; CDR3 DNA: TGTGCCAGCAGTTTAGGGGCAGGGTGGAACGAGCAGTACTTC; CDR3 protein: CASSLGAGWNEQYF
J gene: TRBJ2-7; V gene: TRBV29-1; clone size: many; D gene: TRBD1; CDR3 DNA: TGCAGCGTTGGGGGACAGTACGAGCAGTACTTC; CDR3 protein: CSVGGQYEQYF
J gene: TRBJ2-7; V gene: TRBV28; clone size: .; D gene: .; CDR3 DNA: TGTGCCAGCAGTTTATGGAGAGGGATAGGCGAGCAGTACTTC; CDR3 protein: CASSLWRGIGEQYF
J gene: TRBJ2-3; V gene: TRBV29-1; clone size: many; D gene: TRBD1; CDR3 DNA: TGCAGCGTTGAAGTCACGGCCGGGACAGGAGTCACAGATACGCAGTATTTT; CDR3 protein: CSVEVTAGTGVTDTQYF
J gene: TRBJ2-7; V gene: TRBV12-3/TRBV12-4; clone size: many; D gene: TRBD2; CDR3 DNA: TGTGCCAGCAGCCCCCCAATCGCGGGGGGAGAGCAGTACTTC; CDR3 protein: CASSPPIAGGEQYF
J gene: TRBJ2-2; V gene: TRBV29-1; clone size: .; D gene: .; CDR3 DNA: TGCAGCGTTGCCGGGGGCGGGGAGAACACCGCGGAGCTGTTTTTT; CDR3 protein: CSVAGGGENTAELFF
J gene: TRBJ1-1; V gene: TRBV21-1; clone size: many; D gene: .; CDR3 DNA: TGTGCCAGCAGCACGACAGGGGAAGGGAAGGAAGCTTTCTTT; CDR3 protein: CASSTTGEGKEAFF
J gene: TRBJ2-1; V gene: TRBV28; clone size: many; D gene: .; CDR3 DNA: TGTGCCAGCAGTTTAGGAGGGGCGAGCTCCTACAATGAGCAGTTCTTC; CDR3 protein: CASSLGGASSYNEQFF
J gene: TRBJ2-3; V gene: TRBV12-3/TRBV12-4; clone size: many; D gene: TRBD2; CDR3 DNA: TGTGCCAGCAGTTTACCGGGGGGTGGCACAGATACGCAGTATTTT; CDR3 protein: CASSLPGGGTDTQYF
J gene: TRBJ1-2; V gene: TRBV19; clone size: many; D gene: .; CDR3 DNA: TGTGCCAGTGCACTAGACGGATACTATGGCTACACCTTC; CDR3 protein: CASALDGYYGYTF
J gene: TRBJ2-3; V gene: TRBV6-2/TRBV6-3; clone size: many; D gene: .; CDR3 DNA: TGTGCCAGCAGTTACCCGAGCGGAGATACGCAGTATTTT; CDR3 protein: CASSYPSGDTQYF
J gene: TRBJ2-3; V gene: TRBV28; clone size: .; D gene: TRBD2; CDR3 DNA: TGTGCCAGCAGTTTGAGGTGGCTAGCGGACATTCGGGATACGCAGTATTTT; CDR3 protein: CASSLRWLADIRDTQYF
J gene: TRBJ2-5; V gene: TRBV2; clone size: few; D gene: TRBD1; CDR3 DNA: TGTGCCAGCAGTCGGGACAGACAACTTCAAGAGACCCAGTACTTC; CDR3 protein: CASSRDRQLQETQYF
J gene: TRBJ2-3; V gene: TRBV2; clone size: many; D gene: TRBD1; CDR3 DNA: TGTGCCAGCAGTGTCGACAGGGGGGCAGATACGCAGTATTTT; CDR3 protein: CASSVDRGADTQYF
J gene: TRBJ1-1; V gene: TRBV20-1; clone size: many; D gene: .; CDR3 DNA: TGCAGTGCTGGGCGTACAGGAAACACTGAAGCTTTCTTT; CDR3 protein: CSAGRTGNTEAFF
J gene: TRBJ1-2; V gene: TRBV28; clone size: many; D gene: .; CDR3 DNA: TGTGCCGCCAGCCCAGGGTACTATGGCTACACCTTC; CDR3 protein: CAASPGYYGYTF
J gene: TRBJ1-2; V gene: TRBV12-3/TRBV12-4; clone size: many; D gene: .; CDR3 DNA: TGTGCCAGCAGTTTACAACGAACTTATGGCTACACCTTC; CDR3 protein: CASSLQRTYGYTF
J gene: TRBJ1-5; V gene: TRBV30; clone size: many; D gene: .; CDR3 DNA: TGTGCCTGGAGCGGTTTAGGCAATCAGCCCCAGCATTTT; CDR3 protein: CAWSGLGNQPQHF
J gene: TRBJ2-1; V gene: TRBV21-1; clone size: many; D gene: .; CDR3 DNA: TGTGCCAGCAGCTCTAGCGGGGGGGCGAACGAGCAGTTCTTC; CDR3 protein: CASSSSGGANEQFF
J gene: TRBJ2-3; V gene: TRBV9; clone size: many; D gene: .; CDR3 DNA: TGTGCCAGCAGCGTAGTGGAGGATCATACGCAGTATTTT; CDR3 protein: CASSVVEDHTQYF
J gene: TRBJ1-2; V gene: TRBV12-3/TRBV12-4; clone size: many; D gene: TRBD1; CDR3 DNA: TGTGCCAGCAGTTCACTACGACAGGGGAACTATGGCTACACCTTC; CDR3 protein: CASSSLRQGNYGYTF
J gene: TRBJ2-5; V gene: TRBV19; clone size: .; D gene: TRBD2; CDR3 DNA: TGTGCCAGTAGTATTGGGCCCGGCGGGGGCCAAGAGACCCAGTACTTC; CDR3 protein: CASSIGPGGGQETQYF
J gene: TRBJ2-1; V gene: TRBV20-1; clone size: many; D gene: TRBD1; CDR3 DNA: TGCAGTGCTAGGCCTTACAAAACGGGACAGTTCAATGAGCAGTTCTTC; CDR3 protein: CSARPYKTGQFNEQFF
J gene: TRBJ2-7; V gene: TRBV28; clone size: many; D gene: .; CDR3 DNA: TGTGCCAGCAGTCGACAGGTTACTGACGAGCAGTACTTC; CDR3 protein: CASSRQVTDEQYF
J gene: TRBJ2-1; V gene: TRBV11-1; clone size: .; D gene: .; CDR3 DNA: TGTGCCAGCAGCCCAGGATACAATGAGCAGTTCTTC; CDR3 protein: CASSPGYNEQFF